These 24 T cell receptor beta chains share one sample of origin, sequenced in a study of blood T cell repertoires in COVID-19. The data were produced by immunoSEQ multiplex PCR, yet TCRdb's version contains in-frame clones alone and is incomplete. The table has hundreds of thousands of clones, 80% to 90% seen once; the top ten hold about 9.4%. Material for sequencing was peripheral blood. These receptors were taken from a woman older than 75 with acute or convalescent COVID-19.

This chain uses TRBV7-2 with TRBJ2-7, with TRBD1 matching over 10 bases. This CDR3 comprises 14 residues. Germline CDR1 is SGHTA and CDR2 is FQGNSA. V shed 5 bases and J 5 bases; nucleotides not matched to a gene: 6. CDR3 bases: TGTGCCAGCAGCCCCGGGACAGGGGCCCACGAGCAGTACTTC. Translating it yields CASSPGTGAHEQYF.

J is TRBJ1-3 and V is TRBV10-3; 10 bases fit TRBD1. The germline CDR1 and CDR2 sequences are ENHRY and SYGVKD. V gave up 3 bases and J gave up 2 bases; unmatched junction bases: 4. This CDR3 has 16 amino acids. CDR3 residues: CAISDTGTGAGNTIYF. CDR3 DNA sequence: TGTGCCATCAGTGACACTGGGACAGGGGCTGGAAACACCATATATTTT.

The chain is built from TRBV7-9 and TRBJ2-2; D might be TRBD2 (6 bases). V gave up 0 bases and J gave up 2 bases, with 7 bases separating them. The CDR3 totals 15 residues. CDR1 is SEHNR, CDR2 FQNEAQ, per germline (reference sequence). CDR3 in DNA: TGTGCCAGCAGCTTAGCACTAGCCAACACCGGGGAGCTGTTTTTT. It translates to CASSLALANTGELFF.

This clone appeared a few times. V is TRBV6-5 and J is TRBJ1-6; TRBD1 aligns across 8 bases. The CDR3 has 15 amino acids. The germline gives CDR1 MNHEY, CDR2 SVGAGI. V lost 4 bases, J lost 9 bases, and 8 bases stayed unmatched. CDR3: CASSLDRVGISPLHF. CDR3 in DNA: TGTGCCAGCAGTTTGGACAGGGTTGGAATTTCACCCCTCCACTTT.

This clone was observed a few times. V and J are TRBV4-2 and TRBJ1-5; D is undetermined. CDR1 and CDR2 from the germline V gene are LGHNA and YNFKEQ. The CDR3 covers 15 residues. Trimming took off 4 bases at V and 0 bases at J, with 10 bases between the two ends. The CDR3 region has the DNA TGTGCCAGCAGCCTCTCTCGAGATAGCAATCAGCCCCAGCATTTT. It codes for CASSLSRDSNQPQHF.

This clone came up once. The chain joins TRBV30 to TRBJ2-7, with 7 positions matching TRBD2. CDR1 and CDR2 from the germline V gene are GTSNPN and SVGIG (reference sequence). The CDR3 length is 11 residues. The CDR3 reads CAVGTTYEQYF. For the CDR3, the DNA is TGTGCGGTTGGGACTACATACGAGCAGTACTTC.

This clone appeared a few times. One end of the junction varies from germline; a read error may be responsible. This chain uses TRBV28 with TRBJ2-2; TRBD2 matches 9 bases. There are 15 residues in the CDR3. CDR1 and CDR2 (germline): MDHEN, SYDVKM. CDR3: CASGFSGRKSGELFF. The CDR3 DNA is TGTGCCAGCGGTTTTAGCGGGAGAAAAAGCGGGGAGCTGTTTTTT.

This clone was counted between two and nine times. The gene calls are TRBV11-3 and TRBJ2-5, with 8 nucleotides matching TRBD1. This CDR3 has 14 amino acids. Germline V gene lookup returns CDR1 SGHNT and CDR2 YENEEA. The V and J ends lost 4 bases and 4 bases, in that order; junction bases with no gene match: 5. CDR3 DNA: TGTGCCAGCAGCTCAGGACAGGGAGGAGAGACCCAGTACTTC. Translated, it gives CASSSGQGGETQYF.

The V and J genes are TRBV2 and TRBJ2-2; the D gene is possibly TRBD1 (5 bases). This CDR3 is built from 14 residues. The germline CDR1 and CDR2 sequences are SNHLY and FYNNEI. V gave up 4 bases and J gave up 3 bases, with 9 bases separating them. In DNA form, the CDR3 reads TGTGCCAGCAGTGTAGGGGTCGACACCGGGGAGCTGTTTTTT. Amino acid sequence: CASSVGVDTGELFF.

V usage is TRBV19 and J usage is TRBJ1-4; TRBD1 aligns across 8 bases. The CDR3 has 15 residues. V dropped 5 bases and J dropped 4; count of bases not matched to a gene: 6. Germline CDR1 reads LNHDA; CDR2 reads SQIVND (reference sequence). CDR3 residues: CASSGGQDRNEKLFF. Written as DNA, the CDR3 is TGTGCCAGTAGTGGGGGACAGGACCGTAATGAAAAACTGTTTTTT. The complete variable domain, with remaining parts taken from reference TRBV19 and TRBJ1-4, reads DGGITQSPKYLFRKEGQNVTLSCEQNLNHDAMYWYRQDPGQGLRLIYYSQIVNDFQKGDIAEGYSVSREKKESFPLTVTSAQKNPTAFYLCASSGGQDRNEKLFFGSGTQLSVL.

As DNA, the CDR3 is TGTGCCAGCAGCCATGGGACAGGGAACACTGAAGCTTTCTTT. Translating gives CASSHGTGNTEAFF. V is TRBV9 and J is TRBJ1-1; 8 bases match TRBD1. Germline CDR1 reads SGDLS; CDR2 reads YYNGEE. V lost 4 bases and J lost 1; bases outside the gene matches: 3. The CDR3 consists of 14 residues.

This chain links TRBV18 with TRBJ1-3; D possibly corresponds to TRBD1 (6 bases). Trimming took off 4 bases at V and 4 bases at J, with 14 bases between the two ends. From germline, CDR1 is KGHSH and CDR2 LQKENI. The CDR3 covers 15 residues. In DNA, the CDR3 is TGTGCCAGCTCACAGAACGGACAGTACGGAAACACCATATATTTT. This gives the protein CASSQNGQYGNTIYF. The full variable domain, completed using reference TRBV18 and TRBJ1-3, is NAGVMQNPRHLVRRRGQEARLRCSPMKGHSHVYWYRQLPEEGLKFMVYLQKENIIDESGMPKERFSAEFPKEGPSILRIQQVVRGDSAAYFCASSQNGQYGNTIYFGEGSWLTVV.

This sequence joins TRBV14 and TRBJ2-1; 9 bases match TRBD1. The CDR3 loop spans 18 amino acids. V was clipped by 2 bases and J by 8 bases; unmatched bases: 16. Germline loops: CDR1 SGHDN, CDR2 FVKESK. The CDR3 DNA follows: TGTGCCAGCAGCCAAACACGCGGCGGGACAGGGTATATTGATGAGCAGTTCTTC. This translates into CASSQTRGGTGYIDEQFF.

The chain uses TRBV12-3 or TRBV12-4 and TRBJ1-2, with D perhaps matching TRBD1 (6 bases). With 8 bases removed from V and 2 bases from J, the gap between germline ends came to 6 bases. The CDR3 is 11 residues long. The CDR3 sequence is CASGTNYGYTF. The CDR3 bases are TGTGCCAGCGGGACAAACTATGGCTACACCTTC.

The count of this clone is one. The chain links TRBV9 to TRBJ1-1; D remains ambiguous. The germline gives CDR1 SGDLS, CDR2 YYNGEE. V was trimmed by 5 bases and J by 3 bases, leaving 11 bases between them. The CDR3 contains 13 residues. The CDR3 spells CASSLSGDTEAFF. The CDR3 nucleotides read TGTGCCAGCAGTCTCTCCGGGGACACTGAAGCTTTCTTT.

The chain employs TRBV12-3 or TRBV12-4 and TRBJ2-1; the match to TRBD2 covers 8 bases. The CDR3 totals 13 residues. Trimming cost V 11 bases and J 8 bases; bases outside gene matches: 11. The CDR3 nucleotides read TGTGCCGGCCGGAGACTAGCGACGGATGAGCAGTTCTTC. Translation gives CAGRRLATDEQFF.

This chain joins TRBV28 and TRBJ2-7; TRBD1 matches 8 bases. The germline CDR1 and CDR2 sequences are MDHEN and SYDVKM. The CDR3 loop spans 17 amino acids. The V gene end was trimmed by 3 bases and the J gene end by 1 base; junction bases not matched to a gene: 11. The chain's CDR3 is CASSFPFGTGSSYEQYF. Here the CDR3 DNA reads TGTGCCAGCAGTTTCCCCTTCGGGACAGGTTCTTCCTACGAGCAGTACTTC.

In DNA form, the CDR3 reads TGTGCCAGTAGTATAGGACGAGGTTACGGTGAAAAACTGTTTTTT. It specifies CASSIGRGYGEKLFF. The V gene is TRBV19, the J gene TRBJ1-4; D gene ambiguous. The ends were cut back, 1 base at V and 7 bases at J, with 13 bases in the middle. This CDR3 is 15 amino acids long. Germline values: CDR1 LNHDA, CDR2 SQIVND (reference sequence).

This chain links TRBV28 with TRBJ1-2; possibly TRBD1 for D (6 bases). The germline V and J ends were trimmed by 3 bases and 5 bases, with 10 bases remaining between them. Per the germline V gene, CDR1 is MDHEN and CDR2 is SYDVKM. This CDR3 has 13 amino acids. CDR3: CASSFAGTYGYTF. CDR3 in DNA: TGTGCCAGCAGTTTCGCAGGGACATATGGCTACACCTTC.

CDR3 nucleotides: TGTGCCAGCAGCGTAACCCCGACAGCCAAGTACTTC. Translating it yields CASSVTPTAKYF. The J gene is TRBJ2-5, the V gene TRBV9; a weak D match, TRBD1 (5 bases). This CDR3 has 12 amino acids. Germline CDR1 SGDLS, CDR2 YYNGEE. V was pared by 1 base and J by 12 bases, with 13 bases between.

The rearrangement uses TRBV10-1 and TRBJ2-1, with D maybe TRBD2 (6 bases). V gave up 3 bases and J gave up 8 bases, with 14 bases separating them. CDR1 and CDR2 from the germline V gene are WNHNN and SYGVQD (reference sequence). CDR3 size: 14 residues. For the CDR3, the DNA is TGCGCCAGCAGTGAAGGGACTGGCCTAGATGAGCAGTTCTTC. It encodes CASSEGTGLDEQFF.

Concerning this clone: A junction end diverges from the germline sequence, so it may reflect a read error. V gene TRBV7-7 combines with J gene TRBJ2-5, with 7 nucleotides matching TRBD2. This CDR3 is built from 13 residues. CDR1 is SSHAT and CDR2 is FNYEAQ in the germline V gene (reference sequence). CDR3 amino acids: CASSLGREGTQYF. The DNA of the CDR3 is TGTGCTAGCAGCTTAGGGAGGGAGGGGACCCAGTACTTC. The full variable domain, with the rest looked up from reference TRBV7-7 and TRBJ2-5, is GAGVSQSPRYKVTKRGQDVTLRCDPISSHATLYWYQQALGQGPEFLTYFNYEAQPDKSGLPSDRFSAERPEGSISTLTIQRTEQRDSAMYRCASSLGREGTQYFGPGTRLLVL.

The rearrangement links TRBV3-1 (or the pseudogene TRBV3-2) to TRBJ1-2, with no clear D. The CDR3 is 17 amino acids. Looked up from germline, CDR1 is LGHDT and CDR2 is YNNKEL (reference sequence). Trimming removed 4 bases from V and 3 bases from J, with 21 bases in between. Written as DNA, the CDR3 is TGTGCCAGCAGCCCAGGCGGGAGGGAGGTGATGGACTATGGCTACACCTTC. Protein sequence: CASSPGGREVMDYGYTF.

The V call is TRBV7-2, the J call TRBJ2-1; 8 nucleotides line up with TRBD2. Trimming took 5 bases from V and 4 from J; bases not matched to a gene: 7. This CDR3 spans 15 amino acids. The V gene's germline CDR1 is SGHTA and CDR2 FQGNSA. CDR3 sequence reads: CASSLTSGLYNEQFF. The DNA for the CDR3 is TGTGCCAGCAGCCTAACTAGCGGATTGTACAATGAGCAGTTCTTC.